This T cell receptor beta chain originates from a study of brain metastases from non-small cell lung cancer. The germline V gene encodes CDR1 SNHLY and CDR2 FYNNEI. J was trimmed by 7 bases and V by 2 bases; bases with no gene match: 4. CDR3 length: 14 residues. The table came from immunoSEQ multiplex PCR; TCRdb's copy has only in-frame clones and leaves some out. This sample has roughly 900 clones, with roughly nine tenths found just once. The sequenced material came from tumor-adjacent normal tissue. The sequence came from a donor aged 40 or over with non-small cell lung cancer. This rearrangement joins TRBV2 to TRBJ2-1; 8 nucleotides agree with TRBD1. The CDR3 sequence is CASSERQGFNEQFF. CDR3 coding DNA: TGTGCCAGCAGTGAAAGACAGGGGTTTAATGAGCAGTTCTTC. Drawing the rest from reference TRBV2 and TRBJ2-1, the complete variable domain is EPEVTQTPSHQVTQMGQEVILRCVPISNHLYFYWYRQILGQKVEFLVSFYNNEISEKSEIFDDQFSVERPDGSNFTLKIRSTKLEDSAMYFCASSERQGFNEQFFGPGTRLTVL.